These T cell receptor beta chains were read from a single sample in a study of shared clonotypes between healthy human individuals. Assay: immunoSEQ multiplex PCR; the TCRdb copy retains only in-frame clones and omits some. The repertoire holds some 2,500,000 clones, with over 85% as singletons. The sequencing sample was made of naive CD4+ T cells from PBMCs. The receptors derive from a man aged 18 to 30 in good health. Some clones in this sample may be carry-over from other donors' samples. Both conserved end residues are part of each CDR3. The order of the fields is V gene, CDR3 length, J gene, D gene, CDR3 protein, CDR3 DNA. A D gene is named only where the DNA matches it firmly.

V gene: TRBV27
CDR3 length: 15
J gene: TRBJ1-1
D gene: .
CDR3 protein: CASRLGGGQNTEAFF
CDR3 DNA: TGTGCCAGCAGACTGGGTGGGGGGCAGAACACTGAAGCTTTCTTT

V gene: TRBV6-5
CDR3 length: 15
J gene: TRBJ2-7
D gene: .
CDR3 protein: CASSVGFDSSYEQYF
CDR3 DNA: TGTGCCAGCAGCGTGGGCTTTGACAGCTCCTACGAGCAGTACTTC

V gene: TRBV18
CDR3 length: 15
J gene: TRBJ2-7
D gene: .
CDR3 protein: CASSPPSTRGYEQYF
CDR3 DNA: TGTGCCAGCTCACCACCTTCAACGAGGGGTTACGAGCAGTACTTC

V gene: TRBV5-1
CDR3 length: 13
J gene: TRBJ1-1
D gene: TRBD1
CDR3 protein: CASSFGQGTEAFF
CDR3 DNA: TGCGCCAGCAGCTTCGGACAGGGGACTGAAGCTTTCTTT

V gene: TRBV6-5
CDR3 length: 13
J gene: TRBJ1-5
D gene: .
CDR3 protein: CASSYSPGQPQHF
CDR3 DNA: TGTGCCAGCAGTTACTCGCCGGGACAGCCCCAGCATTTT

V gene: TRBV7-9
CDR3 length: 16
J gene: TRBJ2-5
D gene: .
CDR3 protein: CASSSREFPGLETQYF
CDR3 DNA: TGTGCCAGCAGCTCCCGGGAATTCCCGGGTTTGGAGACCCAGTACTTC

V gene: TRBV28
CDR3 length: 15
J gene: TRBJ2-7
D gene: TRBD1
CDR3 protein: CASSLPGTDSYEQYF
CDR3 DNA: TGTGCCAGCAGTTTGCCCGGGACAGACTCCTACGAGCAGTACTTC

V gene: TRBV25-1
CDR3 length: 16
J gene: TRBJ2-3
D gene: .
CDR3 protein: CASSEYSQGGADTQYF
CDR3 DNA: TGTGCCAGCAGTGAATATTCCCAAGGGGGGGCAGATACGCAGTATTTT

V gene: TRBV7-8
CDR3 length: 16
J gene: TRBJ1-5
D gene: .
CDR3 protein: CASSPPIGQGRQPQHF
CDR3 DNA: TGTGCCAGCAGCCCCCCCATTGGCCAGGGGCGTCAGCCCCAGCATTTT

V gene: TRBV7-3
CDR3 length: 15
J gene: TRBJ2-3
D gene: TRBD2
CDR3 protein: CASSSGLGSTDTQYF
CDR3 DNA: TGTGCCAGCAGCTCGGGACTAGGAAGCACAGATACGCAGTATTTT

V gene: TRBV7-9
CDR3 length: 15
J gene: TRBJ2-1
D gene: TRBD2
CDR3 protein: CASSQSGRAQDEQFF
CDR3 DNA: TGTGCCAGCAGCCAGAGCGGGAGGGCCCAGGATGAGCAGTTCTTC

V gene: TRBV28
CDR3 length: 14
J gene: TRBJ2-7
D gene: TRBD1
CDR3 protein: CASTPWDREDEQYF
CDR3 DNA: TGTGCCAGCACCCCCTGGGACAGGGAGGACGAGCAGTACTTC

V gene: TRBV5-1
CDR3 length: 15
J gene: TRBJ2-2
D gene: .
CDR3 protein: CASSLEGPGTGELFF
CDR3 DNA: TGCGCCAGCAGCTTAGAAGGACCGGGGACCGGGGAGCTGTTTTTT

V gene: TRBV19
CDR3 length: 14
J gene: TRBJ1-2
D gene: .
CDR3 protein: CASSRAAGNYGYTF
CDR3 DNA: TGTGCCAGTAGTAGGGCAGCAGGAAACTATGGCTACACCTTC

V gene: TRBV7-6
CDR3 length: 15
J gene: TRBJ1-5
D gene: .
CDR3 protein: CASSLGIDSNQPQHF
CDR3 DNA: TGTGCCAGCAGCTTAGGAATCGACAGCAATCAGCCCCAGCATTTT

V gene: TRBV2
CDR3 length: 15
J gene: TRBJ1-1
D gene: .
CDR3 protein: CASSERTASFAQAFF
CDR3 DNA: TGTGCCAGCAGTGAAAGGACGGCTTCGTTTGCCCAAGCTTTCTTT